This is a list of T cell receptor beta chains from one sample in a study of T cell repertoires in cytomegalovirus infection. TCRdb analysed the reads with MiXCR anew, one entry per CDR3 protein. The sample consists of 150,000 or so distinct CDR3 sequences, about a fifth of them appearing once. These receptors are not linked to any known antigen. Specimen: CD8+ T cells from cultured PBMCs, collected from culture after CMV antigen stimulation. The receptor source for this set is a human donor in good health (CMV status not recorded). Some clones in this sample may be carry-over from other donors' samples. Both conserved end residues are part of each CDR3. The D gene is left open where the match is weak. Some rows have no size entry. The others give once, few or many, or a class for an expanded clone.

TRBV5-4	NA	TRBJ2-7	NA	CASSLGQVSFYHEQYF	TGTGCCAGCAGCTTGGGACAGGTCAGCTTCTACCACGAGCAGTACTTC
TRBV4-3	NA	TRBJ1-4	few	CASSQDRRPYEKLFF	TGCGCCAGCAGCCAAGATCGGCGACCGTACGAAAAACTGTTTTTT
TRBV6-6	TRBD1	TRBJ2-1	few	CASSVSGTGAGNEQFF	TGTGCCAGCAGTGTCTCCGGGACAGGGGCAGGAAATGAGCAGTTCTTC
TRBV7-9	TRBD2	TRBJ2-1	NA	CASSLAGGGDNEQFF	TGTGCCAGCAGCTTAGCTGGCGGGGGAGACAATGAGCAGTTCTTC
TRBV12-3/TRBV12-4	NA	TRBJ1-5	NA	CASSFGGADQPQHF	TGTGCCAGCAGTTTCGGGGGGGCCGATCAGCCCCAGCATTTT
TRBV29-1	NA	TRBJ1-1	few	CSVVLGQTNTEAFF	TGCAGCGTTGTCCTTGGACAAACGAACACTGAAGCTTTCTTT
TRBV7-2	NA	TRBJ2-7	many	CASNGGSYYEQYF	TGTGCCAGCAATGGGGGCAGTTACTACGAGCAGTACTTC
TRBV7-9	NA	TRBJ2-7	NA	CASSLDAGFIPREQYF	TGTGCCAGCAGCTTAGACGCGGGGTTCATCCCTAGAGAGCAGTACTTC
TRBV5-6	NA	TRBJ2-5	few	CASSFRGEIQETQYF	TGTGCCAGCAGCTTCCGGGGCGAGATACAAGAGACCCAGTACTTC
TRBV7-9	TRBD1	TRBJ1-1	NA	CASSPRDSVRRNTEAFF	TGTGCCAGCAGCCCGCGGGACAGCGTTCGACGGAACACTGAAGCTTTCTTT
TRBV6-5	TRBD1	TRBJ1-5	NA	CASSQDREGQPQHF	TGTGCCAGCAGCCAAGACAGGGAAGGTCAGCCCCAGCATTTT
TRBV7-2	NA	TRBJ1-1	NA	CASSSSGKGAFF	TGTGCCAGCAGCTCCTCGGGGAAGGGAGCTTTCTTT
TRBV30	TRBD1	TRBJ2-1	NA	CAWIPGQGANEQFF	TGTGCCTGGATCCCGGGACAGGGGGCGAATGAGCAGTTCTTC
TRBV5-5	NA	TRBJ1-2	few	CASSLDMGARPDGYTF	TGTGCCAGCAGCTTGGACATGGGGGCCAGGCCCGATGGCTACACCTTC
TRBV7-9	NA	TRBJ1-2	NA	CASDSQRYGYTF	TGTGCCAGCGATTCTCAACGCTATGGCTACACCTTC
TRBV6-2/TRBV6-3	NA	TRBJ1-1	few	CASSNYRAMNTEAFF	TGTGCCAGCAGTAACTACAGGGCGATGAACACTGAAGCTTTCTTT
TRBV7-6	TRBD2	TRBJ2-1	NA	CASSLEEAGTSEYNEQFF	TGTGCCAGCAGCTTAGAAGAAGCCGGGACTAGCGAGTACAATGAGCAGTTCTTC
TRBV4-3	TRBD1	TRBJ1-4	few	CASSQEFGGQPLNEKLFF	TGCGCCAGCAGCCAAGAATTCGGGGGACAGCCCCTTAATGAAAAACTGTTTTTT
TRBV7-2	NA	TRBJ1-1	few	CASSLVWNTEAFF	TGTGCCAGCAGCTTAGTATGGAACACTGAAGCTTTCTTT
TRBV5-6	NA	TRBJ2-7	NA	CASSLWQGEQYF	TGTGCCAGCAGCTTGTGGCAGGGCGAGCAGTACTTC
TRBV7-9	NA	TRBJ2-5	few	CASSTETQYF	TGTGCCAGCAGTACCGAGACCCAGTACTTC
TRBV4-2	NA	TRBJ2-5	NA	CASSQDDGGGDPRSQETQYF	TGTGCCAGCAGCCAAGATGACGGGGGCGGGGACCCCAGATCCCAAGAGACCCAGTACTTC
TRBV12-5	TRBD1	TRBJ1-1	NA	CASGSPDRGRTEAFF	TGTGCTAGTGGCTCCCCGGACAGGGGTCGAACTGAAGCTTTCTTT
TRBV7-8	NA	TRBJ1-2	NA	CASSLETGPPWSYGYTF	TGTGCCAGCAGCCTAGAGACAGGCCCGCCCTGGAGCTATGGCTACACCTTC